The entry below gives a single T cell receptor (beta chain) sequence along with its context. TCRdb reprocessed the 5' RACE reads with MiXCR, giving one entry per CDR3 protein. The sample lists some 38,000 distinct CDR3 sequences; about 5% were seen once. The sample belongs to a study of early T cells in non-severe SARS-CoV-2 infection. The CDR3 loop spans 14 amino acids. CDR1 and CDR2 (germline): SGHVS, FNYEAQ. J gave up 4 bases and V 6 bases, and 8 bases lay outside the gene matches. The origin of this receptor is an adult who was a healthcare worker with PCR-confirmed SARS-CoV-2 infection or an uninfected control (not recorded which). Sequencing input: whole blood. The V and J genes are TRBV7-6 and TRBJ2-7; 8 bases align to TRBD2. The CDR3 nucleotides are TGTGCCAGCAGTCCTACCCGGGGGGGTTACGAGCAGTACTTC. Protein sequence: CASSPTRGGYEQYF.